These 27 T cell receptor beta chains came from one sample sequenced in a study of PD-1 blockade in classical Hodgkin lymphoma. In every patient, relapse followed autologous stem cell transplantation, while exposure to brentuximab vedotin differed. The data were produced by immunoSEQ multiplex PCR, yet TCRdb's version contains in-frame clones alone and is incomplete. The sample includes approximately 160,000 clones, around 84% of them seen just once. The source material was peripheral blood mononuclear cells (PBMCs), sampled before the second cycle of nivolumab. These receptors came from a human donor with classical Hodgkin lymphoma.

The chain uses TRBV19 and TRBJ1-5, with D possibly being TRBD1 (6 bases). CDR3 length: 19 amino acids. CDR1 is LNHDA, CDR2 SQIVND, per germline (reference sequence). The V and J ends lost 11 bases and 2 bases respectively, with 31 bases between them. CDR3 amino acids: CACSEPGVLRGFGNQPQHF. The CDR3 coding sequence is TGTGCCTGCTCCGAGCCAGGGGTTCTACGAGGCTTTGGCAATCAGCCCCAGCATTTT.

V usage is TRBV5-1 and J usage is TRBJ1-6, with D possibly matching TRBD1 (5 bases). Deletions cut 0 bases from V and 3 bases from J, with 7 bases between. Per germline, CDR1 SGHRS and CDR2 YFSETQ. This CDR3 is built from 15 residues. Here the CDR3 DNA reads TGCGCCAGCAGCTTGGAGACAGACTATAATTCACCCCTCCACTTT. This translates into CASSLETDYNSPLHF.

Details on this clone: One end of the junction does not line up with germline, which may come from a read error. The rearrangement uses TRBV7-7 and TRBJ1-5; unclear D gene. CDR3 length: 17 residues. The germline gives CDR1 SSHAT, CDR2 FNYEAQ (reference sequence). CDR3 DNA: TGTGCTAGCAGCTTAGGCCCCCCGGGTCATAGCAATCAGCCCCAGCATTTT. This translates into CASSLGPPGHSNQPQHF.

The chain links TRBV6-5 to TRBJ1-2, with D possibly TRBD1 on 5 matching bases. V gave up 4 bases and J gave up 8 bases, with 11 bases separating them. CDR3 length: 12 residues. Germline CDR1 and CDR2: MNHEY and SVGAGI. Here the CDR3 reads CASSLQGYGYTF. CDR3 sequence (DNA): TGTGCCAGCAGTTTGCAGGGTTACGGCTACACCTTC.

V usage is TRBV9 and J usage is TRBJ2-7; D possibly matches TRBD1 or TRBD2 (5 bases each). V was trimmed by 0 bases and J by 0 bases, leaving 16 bases between them. The CDR3 length is 17 residues. Germline assignment: CDR1 SGDLS and CDR2 YYNGEE. The DNA of the CDR3 is TGTGCCAGCAGCGTAGGGGACGGGTGGGTGAGCTCCTACGAGCAGTACTTC. Translating it yields CASSVGDGWVSSYEQYF.

J is TRBJ1-2 and V is TRBV28; the match to TRBD1 covers 10 bases. The CDR3 is 13 residues long. Germline V lookup: CDR1 MDHEN, CDR2 SYDVKM. CDR3 coding DNA: TGTGCTGGGGGACAGGGGATGGACTATGGCTACACCTTC. Its translation is CAGGQGMDYGYTF.

This clone was counted between two and nine times. V usage is TRBV28 and J usage is TRBJ1-4, with 12 bases fitting TRBD1. Germline CDR1 and CDR2: MDHEN and SYDVKM. Trimming cost V 8 bases and J 4 bases; bases outside gene matches: 11. This CDR3 has 17 amino acids. This CDR3 is CASASPGQGAFNEKLFF. DNA of the CDR3: TGTGCCAGCGCCTCACCGGGACAGGGGGCGTTTAATGAAAAACTGTTTTTT.

This clone was seen once. The chain links TRBV7-2 to TRBJ2-2; 13 bases map to TRBD2. Per the germline V gene, CDR1 is SGHTA and CDR2 is FQGNSA. The CDR3 contains 16 residues. Trimming at V came to 5 bases and at J to 7 bases, leaving 7 bases not matched to a gene. The CDR3 DNA sequence: TGTGCCAGCAGCCCGGGACTAGCGGGGATGGGCGGGGAGCTGTTTTTT. It specifies CASSPGLAGMGGELFF.

The chain is built from TRBV6-1 and TRBJ1-5; TRBD1 agrees at 10 bases. J gave up 5 bases and V 0 bases, and 4 bases lay outside the gene matches. The CDR3 extends over 16 amino acids. Per germline, CDR1 MNHNS and CDR2 SASEGT. The CDR3 loop reads CASSEAGTGAHQPQHF. The CDR3 region has the DNA TGTGCCAGCAGTGAAGCCGGGACAGGGGCCCATCAGCCCCAGCATTTT.

V usage is TRBV7-9 and J usage is TRBJ2-2; D unresolved. V shed 1 base and J shed 0 bases, with 9 bases lying between them. Germline lookup yields CDR1 SEHNR and CDR2 FQNEAQ (reference sequence). The CDR3 covers 16 residues. This chain's CDR3 is CASSLGQATNTGELFF. DNA for the CDR3: TGTGCCAGCAGCTTAGGGCAGGCAACGAACACCGGGGAGCTGTTTTTT.

The J gene is TRBJ1-6, the V gene TRBV19, with D perhaps matching TRBD1 (5 bases). Germline loops: CDR1 LNHDA, CDR2 SQIVND (reference sequence). Between the trimmed V and J ends, which lost 2 bases and 5 bases, there was a span of 7 bases. The CDR3 has 14 amino acids. Here the CDR3 DNA reads TGTGCCAGTAGTATAAGGGGAGATAATTCACCCCTCCACTTT. Amino acid sequence: CASSIRGDNSPLHF.

The genes are TRBV21-1 and TRBJ2-4; the table assigns TRBD1, which was not confirmed against the DNA. TRBV21-1 is recorded as a pseudogene. The CDR3 consists of 12 residues. The DNA for the CDR3 is TGTGCCAGCAGCAACAGGGGCGGCATTCAGTACTTC. This encodes CASSNRGGIQYF.

This clone was observed a handful of times. CDR3 coding DNA: TGTGCCAGCAGTTACGGGGGGGCTACAGATACGCAGTATTTT. It is translated as CASSYGGATDTQYF. The chain recombines TRBV6-6 with TRBJ2-3; TRBD2 is a possible D gene (7 bases). Germline values: CDR1 MNHNY, CDR2 SVGAGI (reference sequence). The CDR3 contains 14 residues. Between the trimmed V and J ends, which lost 2 bases and 3 bases, there was a span of 9 bases.

This clone was seen a single time. This specimen includes other DNA sequences encoding the same CDR3. This sequence joins TRBV6-6 and TRBJ1-3, with TRBD1 matching over 7 bases. The ends lost 0 bases at V and 3 bases at J; junction bases unmatched: 2. There are 15 residues in the CDR3. The germline V gene encodes CDR1 MNHNY and CDR2 SVGAGI (reference sequence). The CDR3 nucleotides are TGTGCCAGCAGTTACTCGCGGGACAGTGGAAACACCATATATTTT. Protein product: CASSYSRDSGNTIYF.

This chain's CDR3 is CASGLDLLAEKLFF. In DNA form, the CDR3 reads TGTGCTAGTGGTTTGGACCTGCTCGCCGAAAAACTGTTTTTT. V gene TRBV12-5 combines with J gene TRBJ1-4; D ambiguous. V was trimmed by 1 base and J by 8 bases, leaving 11 bases between them. Germline V gene sequence: CDR1 LGHNT, CDR2 FRNRAP. CDR3 size: 14 residues.

A remark on this clone: A junction boundary mismatches the germline segment, possibly from a read error. The V and J genes are TRBV7-7 and TRBJ2-1; maybe TRBD2 (6 bases). The CDR3 is 16 residues long. CDR1 and CDR2 from the germline V gene are SSHAT and FNYEAQ (reference sequence). The CDR3 DNA reads as TGTGCTAGCAGCTCTGGGGCGGGGTTGGCCTACAATGAGCAGTTCTTC. Translation: CASSSGAGLAYNEQFF.

The chain carries TRBV6-6 and TRBJ2-1; 9 bases are shared with TRBD1. This CDR3 contains 15 residues. Germline CDR1 is MNHNY and CDR2 is SVGAGI (reference sequence). The V gene end was trimmed by 2 bases and the J gene end by 7 bases; junction bases not matched to a gene: 6. The DNA of the CDR3 is TGTGCCAGCAGTTACGGTGACAGGGGGGGGAATGAGCAGTTCTTC. It translates to CASSYGDRGGNEQFF.

J is TRBJ2-5 and V is TRBV5-1; the D call may be TRBD1 or TRBD2 (6 bases each). This CDR3 has 15 residues. Germline-derived CDR1 and CDR2 are SGHRS and YFSETQ. V lost 0 bases to trimming and J lost 5 bases, with 14 bases between them. This CDR3 is CASSLVNRAGETQYF. CDR3 DNA sequence: TGCGCCAGCAGCTTGGTTAACAGGGCGGGGGAGACCCAGTACTTC.

A single count supports this clone. The V call is TRBV7-3, the J call TRBJ2-5; 8 nucleotides agree with TRBD1. This CDR3 region has 14 residues. The trim removed 3 bases at V and 4 bases at J, leaving 4 bases unmatched. Germline-derived CDR1 and CDR2 are SGHTA and FQGTGA. The CDR3 nucleotides are TGTGCCAGCAGCTTTGCAGGACAGGGAGAGACCCAGTACTTC. Protein: CASSFAGQGETQYF.

Written as DNA, the CDR3 is TGTGCCAGCAGCTTGGACCTTTTCGGGGTAGCTTTCTTT. Protein sequence: CASSLDLFGVAFF. This rearrangement joins TRBV5-6 to TRBJ1-1, with D uncertain. CDR1 is SGHDT, CDR2 YYEEEE, per germline. The length of the CDR3 is 13 residues. Trimming shortened V by 0 bases and J by 10 bases, and 13 bases separated the two germline ends.

The V gene is TRBV6-5, the J gene TRBJ2-5, with D unresolved. The J call is uncertain, as TRBJ2-7 better fits the DNA end. The CDR3 covers 15 residues. Germline lookup yields CDR1 MNHEY and CDR2 SVGAGI. CDR3 sequence: CASRRNSLGPYEQYF. The CDR3 DNA reads TGTGCCAGCAGACGGAACAGTCTAGGTCCGTACGAGCAGTACTTC.

In this sample, this clone turned up a few times. The chain links TRBV2 to TRBJ2-3; TRBD2 is a possible D gene (7 bases). V lost 4 bases to trimming and J lost 2 bases, with 13 bases between them. Germline lookup yields CDR1 SNHLY and CDR2 FYNNEI. This CDR3 spans 15 amino acids. Written as DNA, the CDR3 is TGTGCCAGCAGTGTTGAAGGGGGGGTCACAGATACGCAGTATTTT. Encoded protein: CASSVEGGVTDTQYF.

The V and J genes are TRBV6-4 and TRBJ2-1, with D perhaps matching TRBD1 (6 bases). Germline V gives CDR1 MRHNA, CDR2 SNTAGT. The CDR3 consists of 17 residues. V lost 6 bases, J lost 4 bases, and 22 bases lay in between. Here the CDR3 reads CASRPRGGGEGYNEQFF. In nucleotides, the CDR3 is TGTGCCAGCAGGCCCCGGGGTGGGGGCGAGGGATACAATGAGCAGTTCTTC.

This chain links TRBV19 with TRBJ2-5; the D gene is possibly TRBD2 (7 bases). CDR3 length: 15 amino acids. The V end was cut by 3 bases, the J end by 5 bases, with 16 bases between. CDR1 and CDR2 from the germline V gene are LNHDA and SQIVND (reference sequence). CDR3 region: CASSMPGGRMETQYF. CDR3 sequence (DNA): TGTGCCAGTAGTATGCCGGGGGGCAGGATGGAGACCCAGTACTTC. The full variable domain, completed using reference TRBV19 and TRBJ2-5, is DGGITQSPKYLFRKEGQNVTLSCEQNLNHDAMYWYRQDPGQGLRLIYYSQIVNDFQKGDIAEGYSVSREKKESFPLTVTSAQKNPTAFYLCASSMPGGRMETQYFGPGTRLLVL.

This rearrangement joins TRBV28 to TRBJ2-5, with unresolved D. The CDR3 contains 13 residues. Per germline, CDR1 MDHEN and CDR2 SYDVKM. V lost 4 bases, J lost 7 bases, and 13 bases lay in between. The CDR3 nucleotides read TGTGCCAGCAGTTACATGGAGCATTGGACCCAGTACTTC. Translation: CASSYMEHWTQYF.

This chain's CDR3 is CASSLGGTSAYNEQFF. CDR3 in DNA: TGTGCCAGCAGCTTAGGTGGGACTAGCGCATACAATGAGCAGTTCTTC. This chain uses TRBV7-2 with TRBJ2-1; 10 nucleotides align to TRBD2. The germline gives CDR1 SGHTA, CDR2 FQGNSA. Trimming cost V 1 base and J 4 bases; bases outside gene matches: 4. The length of the CDR3 is 16 residues.

V usage is TRBV27 and J usage is TRBJ2-1; D gene ambiguous. In germline, CDR1 is MNHEY, CDR2 SMNVEV (reference sequence). The ends were cut back, 5 bases at V and 3 bases at J, with 17 bases in the middle. This CDR3 comprises 16 residues. This CDR3 reads CASSRLFDVGYNEQFF. For the CDR3, the DNA is TGTGCCAGCAGTCGCCTTTTCGACGTCGGCTACAATGAGCAGTTCTTC.